This T cell receptor beta chain was recorded in a study of blood T cell repertoires in COVID-19. The data were produced by immunoSEQ multiplex PCR, yet TCRdb's version contains in-frame clones alone and is incomplete. Among approximately 150,000 clones listed, approximately 84% were seen once. The CDR3 has 13 amino acids. Trimming removed 2 bases at V and 3 bases at J, with 8 bases between. Per the germline V gene, CDR1 is MNHNS and CDR2 is SASEGT. The rearrangement links TRBV6-1 to TRBJ2-7; D perhaps matches TRBD2 (5 bases). Sequenced sample: peripheral blood. This TCR was sampled from a woman aged 45 to 65 with COVID-19, enrolled during active disease. The CDR3 DNA sequence: TGTGCCAGCAGTGAACTCGGGGTCTACGAGCAGTACTTC. As protein: CASSELGVYEQYF.